The TCR beta chain described here comes from a study of cytomegalovirus exposure and HLA in healthy donors. Amplification used 60 Vbeta primers and 13 Jbeta primers. As processed by the authors: Later reanalysis found about 78 million unique TCR beta chains, roughly 9.9 million of them shared. The repertoire was sequenced with immunoSEQ multiplex PCR; TCRdb's copy has only in-frame clones and lacks some. D and trimming were read from the DNA, whereas the V and J calls and clone size are those reported in that table. The sample records around 180,000 clones, around 80% being singletons. Germline V gives CDR1 SGHRS, CDR2 YFSETQ. Deletions cut 1 base from V and 1 base from J, with 12 bases between. This CDR3 has 16 amino acids. Notes on the study in general: Beyond CMV serostatus, there was no information to go on about immune exposure.

As concerns this clone: Its antigen is currently unknown.

The sequencing sample was made of PBMCs. The receptor was isolated from a woman aged 25 to 39 in good health and CMV-seropositive. V and J are TRBV5-1 and TRBJ2-1, with D perhaps matching TRBD2 (6 bases). CDR3 residues: CASSLRLASSYNEQFF. In DNA form, the CDR3 reads TGCGCCAGCAGCTTGAGGCTAGCGTCATCCTACAATGAGCAGTTCTTC.